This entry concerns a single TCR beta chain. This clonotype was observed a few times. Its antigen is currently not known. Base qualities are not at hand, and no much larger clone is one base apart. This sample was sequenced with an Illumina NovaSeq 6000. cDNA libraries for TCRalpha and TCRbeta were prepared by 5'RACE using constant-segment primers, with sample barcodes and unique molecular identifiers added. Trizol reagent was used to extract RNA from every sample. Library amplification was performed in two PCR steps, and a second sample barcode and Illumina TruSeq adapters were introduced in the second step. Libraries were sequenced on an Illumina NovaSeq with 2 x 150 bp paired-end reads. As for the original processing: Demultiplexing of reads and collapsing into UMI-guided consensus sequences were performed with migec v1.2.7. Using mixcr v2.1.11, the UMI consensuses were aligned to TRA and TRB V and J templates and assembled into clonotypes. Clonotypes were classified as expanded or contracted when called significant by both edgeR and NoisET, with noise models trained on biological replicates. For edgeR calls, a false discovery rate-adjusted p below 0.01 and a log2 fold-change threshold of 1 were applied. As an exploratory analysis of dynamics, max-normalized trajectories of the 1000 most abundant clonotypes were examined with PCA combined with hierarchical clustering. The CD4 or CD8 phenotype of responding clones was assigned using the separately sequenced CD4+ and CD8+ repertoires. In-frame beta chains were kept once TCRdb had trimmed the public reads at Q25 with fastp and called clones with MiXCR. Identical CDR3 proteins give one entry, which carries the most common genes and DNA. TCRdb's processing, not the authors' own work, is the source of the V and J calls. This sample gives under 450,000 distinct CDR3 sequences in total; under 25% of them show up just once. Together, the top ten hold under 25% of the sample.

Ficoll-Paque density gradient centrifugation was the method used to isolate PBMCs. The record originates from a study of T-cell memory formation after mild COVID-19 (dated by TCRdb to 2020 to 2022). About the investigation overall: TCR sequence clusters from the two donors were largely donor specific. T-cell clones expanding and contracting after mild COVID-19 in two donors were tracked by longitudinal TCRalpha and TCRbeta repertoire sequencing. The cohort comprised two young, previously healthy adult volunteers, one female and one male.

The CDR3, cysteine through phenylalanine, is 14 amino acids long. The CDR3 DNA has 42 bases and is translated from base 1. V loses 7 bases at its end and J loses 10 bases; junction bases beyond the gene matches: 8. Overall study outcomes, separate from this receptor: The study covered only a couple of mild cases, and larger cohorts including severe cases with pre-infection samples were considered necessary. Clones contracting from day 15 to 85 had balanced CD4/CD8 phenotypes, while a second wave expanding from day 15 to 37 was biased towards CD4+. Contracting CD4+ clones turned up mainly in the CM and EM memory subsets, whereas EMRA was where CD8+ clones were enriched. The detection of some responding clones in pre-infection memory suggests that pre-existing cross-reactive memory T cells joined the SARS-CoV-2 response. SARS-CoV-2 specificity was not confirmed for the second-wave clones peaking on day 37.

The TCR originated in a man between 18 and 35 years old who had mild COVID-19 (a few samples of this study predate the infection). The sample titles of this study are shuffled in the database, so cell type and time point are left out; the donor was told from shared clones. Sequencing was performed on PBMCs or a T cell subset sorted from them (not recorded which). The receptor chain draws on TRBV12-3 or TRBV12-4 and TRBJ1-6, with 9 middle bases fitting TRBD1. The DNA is TGTGCCAGCAATCACAGGGGGCGTAGCTCACCCCTCCACTTT. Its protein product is CASNHRGRSSPLHF.